This passage covers 5 T cell receptor beta chains from one sample sequenced in a study of metastatic and nonmetastatic thyroid tumors. Every patient underwent thyroid surgery untreated. MiXCR re-clonotyped the PCR reads for TCRdb. Counted here are tens of thousands of clones, about 15% occurring once; the ten biggest clones make up 2.5% to 4%. The source material was blood. Source of these receptors: a female donor with papillary thyroid cancer or a benign thyroid nodule (not recorded which). Some clones in this sample may be carry-over from other donors' samples.

This clone showed up just a few times. The CDR3 does not close with the conserved phenylalanine or tryptophan, likely indicating a read error. The chain carries TRBV6-1 and TRBJ1-2; D not resolved. Trimming shortened V by 0 bases and J by 2 bases, and 10 bases separated the two germline ends. CDR1 MNHNS and CDR2 SASEGT come from the germline V gene. The CDR3 contains 15 residues. CDR3 in amino acids: CASSEASRSNYGYTL. The CDR3 DNA sequence: TGTGCCAGCAGTGAAGCAAGCAGGTCCAACTATGGCTACACCTTA.

V and J are TRBV4-1 and TRBJ2-7, with D perhaps assigned TRBD1 or TRBD2 (5 bases each). The CDR3 has 18 residues. The V gene lost 0 bases and the J gene lost 3 bases, with 21 bases spanning the gap. Germline loops: CDR1 MGHRA, CDR2 YSYEKL. The CDR3 spells CASSQDSPTEGLVYEQYF. For the CDR3, the DNA is TGCGCCAGCAGCCAAGATTCTCCGACAGAGGGTCTGGTCTACGAGCAGTACTTC.

The table lists this clone with many counts. This chain joins TRBV5-1 and TRBJ2-1, with 14 bases that match TRBD2. This CDR3 is 17 amino acids long. Germline-derived CDR1 and CDR2 are SGHRS and YFSETQ. Germline trimming cut 4 bases from V and 8 bases from J; bases unmatched to any gene: 11. CDR3 amino acids: CASSGGALGLAGDEQFF. CDR3 sequence (DNA): TGCGCCAGCAGCGGAGGAGCGTTGGGACTAGCGGGAGATGAGCAGTTCTTC.

This clone has ten or more counts. The V gene is TRBV11-2, the J gene TRBJ2-5; TRBD2 aligns across 7 bases. Germline loops: CDR1 SGHAT, CDR2 FQNNGV. Trimming at V came to 4 bases and at J to 4 bases, leaving 12 bases not matched to a gene. This CDR3 is 16 amino acids long. The chain's CDR3 is CASSSGTTGVLETQYF. The CDR3 nucleotides read TGTGCCAGCAGCTCTGGGACTACGGGGGTGTTAGAGACCCAGTACTTC.

This clone was seen repeatedly, ten times or more. This may be a read error, as it is one base from a much larger clone. The J gene is TRBJ1-1, the V gene TRBV27; D call uncertain. Germline V gene sequence: CDR1 MNHEY, CDR2 SMNVEV (reference sequence). The CDR3 spans 14 residues. Deletions cut 6 bases from V and 0 bases from J, with 11 bases between. CDR3 protein: CASRPSHMNTEAFF. The DNA of the CDR3 is TGTGCCAGCAGGCCGAGTCACATGAACACTGAAGCTTTCTTT.